This T cell receptor beta chain was captured in a study of early T cells in non-severe SARS-CoV-2 infection. Attachment of unique molecular identifiers was made to individual cDNA molecules. Using its own MiXCR run on the 5' RACE reads, TCRdb lists one record per CDR3 protein. The repertoire holds fewer than 60,000 distinct CDR3 sequences, with over 8% as singletons. In this sample, this clonotype turned up many times. What it binds is unknown. Germline V gives CDR1 LNHDA, CDR2 SQIVND (reference sequence). The junction had 11 bases not matched to a gene; V was cut back by 6 bases and J by 7 bases. CDR3 size: 15 residues. Findings and limits, study-wide: Reliance on VDJdb matching favored anti-spike CD8 responses; private and CD4 specificities were missed.

The material sequenced was whole blood. The chain carries TRBV19 and TRBJ2-7; 11 nucleotides line up with TRBD2. This TCR derives from an adult who was a healthcare worker with PCR-confirmed SARS-CoV-2 infection or an uninfected control (not recorded which). CDR3 in DNA: TGTGCCAGTAGGCTCCGGACTAGCGGGTCCTCGGAGCAGTACTTC. Translating gives CASRLRTSGSSEQYF.